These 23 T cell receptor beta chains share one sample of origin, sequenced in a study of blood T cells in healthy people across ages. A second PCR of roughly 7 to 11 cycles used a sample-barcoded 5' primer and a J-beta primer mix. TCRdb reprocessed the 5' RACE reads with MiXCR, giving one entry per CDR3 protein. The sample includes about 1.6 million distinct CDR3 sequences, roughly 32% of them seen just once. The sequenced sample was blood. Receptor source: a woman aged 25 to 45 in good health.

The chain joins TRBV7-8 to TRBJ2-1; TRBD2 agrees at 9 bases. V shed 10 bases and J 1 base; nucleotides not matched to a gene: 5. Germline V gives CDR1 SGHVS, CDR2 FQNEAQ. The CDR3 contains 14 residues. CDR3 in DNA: TGTGCCATTGGTAGCGGGGGTTCCTACAATGAGCAGTTCTTC. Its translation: CAIGSGGSYNEQFF.

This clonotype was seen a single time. This CDR3 reads CASSLRTVATNEKLFF. The CDR3 nucleotides read TGTGCCAGCTCACTCCGGACGGTCGCAACTAATGAAAAACTGTTTTTT. The chain is built from TRBV18 and TRBJ1-4; D ambiguous. The V end was cut by 4 bases, the J end by 0 bases, with 12 bases between. Per the germline V gene, CDR1 is KGHSH and CDR2 is LQKENI. This CDR3 region has 16 residues. Filled out from reference TRBV18 and TRBJ1-4, the complete variable domain reads NAGVMQNPRHLVRRRGQEARLRCSPMKGHSHVYWYRQLPEEGLKFMVYLQKENIIDESGMPKERFSAEFPKEGPSILRIQQVVRGDSAAYFCASSLRTVATNEKLFFGSGTQLSVL.

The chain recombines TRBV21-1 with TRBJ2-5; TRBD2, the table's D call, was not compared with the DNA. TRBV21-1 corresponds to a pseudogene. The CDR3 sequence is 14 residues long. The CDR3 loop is CASRTSGCQETQYF. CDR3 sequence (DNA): TGTGCCAGCAGAACTAGCGGGTGCCAAGAGACCCAGTACTTC.

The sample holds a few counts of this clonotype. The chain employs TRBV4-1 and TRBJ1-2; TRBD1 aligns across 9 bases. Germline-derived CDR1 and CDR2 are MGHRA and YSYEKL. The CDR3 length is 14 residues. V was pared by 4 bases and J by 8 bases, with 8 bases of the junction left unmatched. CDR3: CASSPGQGGRGYTF. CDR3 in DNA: TGCGCCAGCAGCCCGGGACAGGGAGGAAGGGGCTACACCTTC.

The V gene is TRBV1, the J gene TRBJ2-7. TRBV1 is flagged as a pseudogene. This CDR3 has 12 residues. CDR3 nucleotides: TGCACCAGCAGCCAAGCCCACTACGAGCAGTACTTC. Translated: CTSSQAHYEQYF.

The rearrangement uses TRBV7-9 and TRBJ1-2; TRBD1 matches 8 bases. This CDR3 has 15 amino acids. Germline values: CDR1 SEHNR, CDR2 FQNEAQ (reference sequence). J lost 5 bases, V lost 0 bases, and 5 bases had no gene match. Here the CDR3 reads CASSLASGGKYGYTF. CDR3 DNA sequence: TGTGCCAGCAGCTTAGCGTCAGGGGGCAAATATGGCTACACCTTC.

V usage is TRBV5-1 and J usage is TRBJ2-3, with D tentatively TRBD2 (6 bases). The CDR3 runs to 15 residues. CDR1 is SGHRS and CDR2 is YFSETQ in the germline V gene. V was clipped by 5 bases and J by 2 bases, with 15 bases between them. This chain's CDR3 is CASSPHTSNTDTQYF. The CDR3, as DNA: TGCGCCAGCAGTCCTCATACTAGCAACACAGATACGCAGTATTTT.

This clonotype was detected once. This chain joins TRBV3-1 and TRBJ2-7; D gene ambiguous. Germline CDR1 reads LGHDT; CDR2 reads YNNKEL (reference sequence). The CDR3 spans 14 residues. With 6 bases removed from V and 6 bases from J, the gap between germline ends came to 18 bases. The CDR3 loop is CASRSTAAPSEQYF. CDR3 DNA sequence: TGTGCCAGCAGATCTACGGCAGCACCATCCGAGCAGTACTTC.

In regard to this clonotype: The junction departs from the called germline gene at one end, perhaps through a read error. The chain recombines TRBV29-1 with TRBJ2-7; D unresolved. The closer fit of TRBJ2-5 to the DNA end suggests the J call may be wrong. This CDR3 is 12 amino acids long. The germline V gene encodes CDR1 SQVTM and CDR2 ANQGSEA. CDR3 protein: CGVGPPQGTQYF. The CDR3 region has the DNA TGCGGCGTTGGACCACCCCAAGGGACCCAGTACTTC.

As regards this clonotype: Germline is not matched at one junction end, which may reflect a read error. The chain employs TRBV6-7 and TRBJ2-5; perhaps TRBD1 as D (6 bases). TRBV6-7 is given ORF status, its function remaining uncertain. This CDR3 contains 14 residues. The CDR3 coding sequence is TGTGCCAGCAGTTACTCAGGGGGTGAAGAGGCCCAGTACTTC. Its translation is CASSYSGGEEAQYF.

The chain's CDR3 is CASSEGKLARPYNEQFF. CDR3 in DNA: TGTGCCAGCAGTGAAGGGAAGCTAGCGCGCCCCTACAATGAGCAGTTCTTC. J is TRBJ2-1 and V is TRBV2; D possibly corresponds to TRBD2 (6 bases). Between the trimmed V and J ends, which lost 1 base and 2 bases, there was a span of 15 bases. The germline V gene has CDR1 SNHLY and CDR2 FYNNEI. CDR3 size: 17 residues.

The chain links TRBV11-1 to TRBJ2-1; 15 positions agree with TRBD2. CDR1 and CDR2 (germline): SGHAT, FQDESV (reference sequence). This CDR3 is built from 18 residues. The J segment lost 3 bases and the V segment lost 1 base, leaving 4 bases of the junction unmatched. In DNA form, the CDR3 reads TGTGCCAGCAGCTTAGGGACTAGCGGGAGGGCCCGCTACAATGAGCAGTTCTTC. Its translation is CASSLGTSGRARYNEQFF.

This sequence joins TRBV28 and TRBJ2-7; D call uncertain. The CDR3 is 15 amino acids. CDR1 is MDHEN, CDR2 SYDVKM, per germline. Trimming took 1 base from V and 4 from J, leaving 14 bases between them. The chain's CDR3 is CASSLSGKGLYEQYF. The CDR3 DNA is TGTGCCAGCAGTTTATCCGGCAAGGGTTTATACGAGCAGTACTTC. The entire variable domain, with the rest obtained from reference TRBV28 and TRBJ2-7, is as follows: DVKVTQSSRYLVKRTGEKVFLECVQDMDHENMFWYRQDPGLGLRLIYFSYDVKMKEKGDIPEGYSVSREKKERFSLILESASTNQTSMYLCASSLSGKGLYEQYFGPGTRLTVT.

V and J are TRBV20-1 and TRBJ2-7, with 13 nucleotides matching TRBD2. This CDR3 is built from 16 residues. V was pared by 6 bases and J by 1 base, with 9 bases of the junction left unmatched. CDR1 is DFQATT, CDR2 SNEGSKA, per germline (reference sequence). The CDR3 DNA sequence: TGCAGTGCCCCACTAGCGGGAGGGCTTACTTCCTACGAGCAGTACTTC. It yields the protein CSAPLAGGLTSYEQYF.

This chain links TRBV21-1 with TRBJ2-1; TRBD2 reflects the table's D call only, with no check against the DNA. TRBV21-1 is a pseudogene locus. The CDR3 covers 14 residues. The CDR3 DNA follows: TGTGCCAGTAGCGGGAGAAGAGGCCCCAATGAGCAGTTCTTC. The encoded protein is CASSGRRGPNEQFF.

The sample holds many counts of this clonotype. CDR3 bases: TGCGCCAGCAGCCAAAGGGCACCCTACGAGCAGTACTTC. It translates to CASSQRAPYEQYF. The V and J genes are TRBV4-1 and TRBJ2-7; D call uncertain. The V and J ends lost 2 bases and 2 bases respectively, with 7 bases between them. This CDR3 region has 13 residues. CDR1 and CDR2 from the germline V gene are MGHRA and YSYEKL.

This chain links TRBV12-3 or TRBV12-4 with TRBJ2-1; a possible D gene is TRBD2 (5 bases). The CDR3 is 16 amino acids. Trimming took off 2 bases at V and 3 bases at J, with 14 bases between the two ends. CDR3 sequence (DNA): TGTGCCAGCAGTTTAATTGGACCTAGCTTCTACAATGAGCAGTTCTTC. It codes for CASSLIGPSFYNEQFF.

The CDR3: CASSKDVKRGYEQYF. DNA of the CDR3: TGTGCCAGCAGCAAGGACGTTAAGCGAGGTTACGAGCAGTACTTC. The J gene is TRBJ2-7, the V gene TRBV5-6; D unclear. The CDR3 loop spans 15 amino acids. The germline CDR1 and CDR2 sequences are SGHDT and YYEEEE. Trimming removed 4 bases from V and 4 bases from J, with 18 bases in between.

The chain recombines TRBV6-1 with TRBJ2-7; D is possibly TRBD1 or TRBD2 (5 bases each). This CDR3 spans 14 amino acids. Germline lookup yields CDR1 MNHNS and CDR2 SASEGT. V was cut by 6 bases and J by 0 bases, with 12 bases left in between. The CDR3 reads CASSEGWSSYEQYF. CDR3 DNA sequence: TGTGCCAGCAGCGAGGGGTGGAGCTCCTACGAGCAGTACTTC.

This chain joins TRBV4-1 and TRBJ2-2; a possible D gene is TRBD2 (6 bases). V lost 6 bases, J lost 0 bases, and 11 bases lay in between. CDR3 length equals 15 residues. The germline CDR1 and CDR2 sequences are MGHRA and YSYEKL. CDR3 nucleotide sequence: TGCGCCAGCAGAACTAGCTTGGCGAACACCGGGGAGCTGTTTTTT. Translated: CASRTSLANTGELFF.

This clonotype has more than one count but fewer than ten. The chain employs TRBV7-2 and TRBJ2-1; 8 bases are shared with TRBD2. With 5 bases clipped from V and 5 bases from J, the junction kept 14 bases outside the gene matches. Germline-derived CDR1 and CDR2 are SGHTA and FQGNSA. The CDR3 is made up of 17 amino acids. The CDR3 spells CASSDRLARSPDNEQFF. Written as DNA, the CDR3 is TGTGCCAGCAGCGACAGACTAGCGAGGAGTCCAGACAATGAGCAGTTCTTC.

This CDR3 reads CASSLGLLQGEHGYTF. The CDR3 bases are TGTGCCAGCAGCTTAGGCCTTCTTCAGGGAGAACATGGCTACACCTTC. The chain employs TRBV11-2 and TRBJ1-2; tentatively, D is TRBD1 (5 bases). V lost 1 base, J lost 6 bases, and 18 bases lay in between. The CDR3 consists of 16 residues. Germline CDR1 is SGHAT and CDR2 is FQNNGV. Full variable domain (remainder filled in from reference TRBV11-2 and TRBJ1-2): EAGVAQSPRYKIIEKRQSVAFWCNPISGHATLYWYQQILGQGPKLLIQFQNNGVVDDSQLPKDRFSAERLKGVDSTLKIQPAKLEDSAVYLCASSLGLLQGEHGYTFGSGTRLTVV.

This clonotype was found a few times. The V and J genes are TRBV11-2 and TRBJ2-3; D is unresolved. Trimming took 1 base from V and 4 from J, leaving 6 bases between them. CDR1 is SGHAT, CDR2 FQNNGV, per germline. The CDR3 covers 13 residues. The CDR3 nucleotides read TGTGCCAGCAGCTTAGGACAACCAGATACGCAGTATTTT. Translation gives CASSLGQPDTQYF.